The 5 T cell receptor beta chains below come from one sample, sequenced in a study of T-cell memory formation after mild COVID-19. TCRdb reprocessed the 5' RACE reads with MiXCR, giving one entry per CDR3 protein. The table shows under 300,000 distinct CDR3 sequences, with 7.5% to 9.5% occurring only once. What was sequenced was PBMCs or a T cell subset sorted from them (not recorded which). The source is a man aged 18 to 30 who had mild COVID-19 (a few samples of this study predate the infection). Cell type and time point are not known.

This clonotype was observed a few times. DNA of the CDR3: TGTGCCAGCAAAACGACTAATGAAAAACTGTTTTTT. It translates to CASKTTNEKLFF. The V and J genes are TRBV25-1 and TRBJ1-4; D unclear. Per germline, CDR1 MGHDK and CDR2 SYGVNS. This CDR3 comprises 12 residues. V lost 7 bases and J 2 bases, leaving 5 bases between the germline ends.

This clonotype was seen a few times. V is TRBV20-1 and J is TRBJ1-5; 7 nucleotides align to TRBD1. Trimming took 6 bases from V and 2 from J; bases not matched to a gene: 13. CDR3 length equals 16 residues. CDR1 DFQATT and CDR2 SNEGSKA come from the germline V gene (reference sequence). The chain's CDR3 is CSAKPRGLLGNQPQHF. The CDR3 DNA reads TGCAGTGCAAAGCCCAGGGGGTTATTGGGCAATCAGCCCCAGCATTTT.

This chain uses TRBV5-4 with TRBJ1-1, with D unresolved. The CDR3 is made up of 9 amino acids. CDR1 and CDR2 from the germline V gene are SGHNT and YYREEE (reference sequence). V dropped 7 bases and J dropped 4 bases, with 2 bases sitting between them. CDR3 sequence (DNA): TGTGCCAGCGGCACTGAAGCTTTCTTT. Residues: CASGTEAFF.

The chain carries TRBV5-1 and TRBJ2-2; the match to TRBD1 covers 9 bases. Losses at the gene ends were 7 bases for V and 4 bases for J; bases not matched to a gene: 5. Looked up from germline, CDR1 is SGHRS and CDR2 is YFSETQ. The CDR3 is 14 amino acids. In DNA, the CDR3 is TGCGCCAGCGGGGGACAGGGACTCACCGGGGAGCTGTTTTTT. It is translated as CASGGQGLTGELFF.

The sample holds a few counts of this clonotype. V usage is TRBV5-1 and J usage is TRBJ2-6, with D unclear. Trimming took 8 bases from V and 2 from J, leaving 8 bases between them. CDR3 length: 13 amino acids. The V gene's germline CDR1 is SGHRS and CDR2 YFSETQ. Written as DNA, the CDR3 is TGCGCCAGTATGGTTACTGGGGCCAACGTCCTGACTTTC. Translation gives CASMVTGANVLTF.